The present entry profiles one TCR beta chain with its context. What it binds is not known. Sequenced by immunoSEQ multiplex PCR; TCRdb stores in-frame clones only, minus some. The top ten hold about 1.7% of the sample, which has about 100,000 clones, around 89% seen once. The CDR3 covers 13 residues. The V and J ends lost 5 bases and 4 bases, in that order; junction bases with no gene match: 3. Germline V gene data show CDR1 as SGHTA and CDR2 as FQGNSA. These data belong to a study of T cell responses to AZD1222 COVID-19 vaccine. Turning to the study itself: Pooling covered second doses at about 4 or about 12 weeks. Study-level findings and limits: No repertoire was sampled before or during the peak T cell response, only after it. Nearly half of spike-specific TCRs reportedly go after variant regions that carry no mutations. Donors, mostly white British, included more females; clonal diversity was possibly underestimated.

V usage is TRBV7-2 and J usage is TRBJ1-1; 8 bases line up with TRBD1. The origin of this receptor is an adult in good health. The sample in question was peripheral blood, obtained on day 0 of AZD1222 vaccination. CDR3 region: CASSAQGATEAFF. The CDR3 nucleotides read TGTGCCAGCAGCGCCCAGGGGGCCACTGAAGCTTTCTTT.